The 5 T cell receptor beta chains in this list originate from one sample, sequenced in a study of blood T cell repertoires in COVID-19. Method: immunoSEQ multiplex PCR; TCRdb's copy keeps in-frame clones and lacks some. Of about 21,000 clones listed, around nine tenths are singletons. Source material: peripheral blood. All receptors come from a man between 65 and 85 years old with active COVID-19.

The chain links TRBV7-3 to TRBJ2-6, with D tentatively TRBD2 (6 bases). The CDR3 extends over 17 amino acids. CDR1 SGHTA and CDR2 FQGTGA come from the germline V gene. V was cut by 0 bases and J by 0 bases, with 9 bases left in between. As DNA, the CDR3 is TGTGCCAGCAGCTTAACCGGGACTCTCTCTGGGGCCAACGTCCTGACTTTC. As protein: CASSLTGTLSGANVLTF.

The rearrangement joins TRBV10-3 to TRBJ1-5; 7 bases match TRBD1. V dropped 4 bases and J dropped 5; count of bases not matched to a gene: 11. The germline V gene encodes CDR1 ENHRY and CDR2 SYGVKD. This CDR3 has 16 amino acids. CDR3 sequence (DNA): TGTGCCATCAGTGCTGACCAACAGGGGTGGCATCAGCCCCAGCATTTT. The encoded protein is CAISADQQGWHQPQHF.

V gene TRBV5-1 combines with J gene TRBJ2-1, with 13 bases matching TRBD2. Trimming removed 1 base from V and 9 bases from J; junction bases left unmatched: 13. The length of the CDR3 is 18 residues. Germline V gene lookup returns CDR1 SGHRS and CDR2 YFSETQ. CDR3 in amino acids: CASSLFGLAGAGGGEQFF. The CDR3 DNA reads as TGCGCCAGCAGCTTGTTCGGACTAGCGGGAGCTGGAGGAGGTGAGCAGTTCTTC.

This clone is a singleton in its sample. The chain combines TRBV10-1 with TRBJ2-7, with 10 bases that match TRBD1. Germline values: CDR1 WNHNN, CDR2 SYGVQD (reference sequence). CDR3 size: 14 residues. V shed 5 bases, J shed 5 bases, and the junction held 6 bases outside the gene matches. CDR3 DNA sequence: TGCGCCAGCAGTCCGGGACAGGGGTTCCACGAGCAGTACTTC. Amino acids: CASSPGQGFHEQYF.

The rearrangement joins TRBV2 to TRBJ1-1; no definite D call. The length of the CDR3 is 13 residues. V lost 6 bases to trimming and J lost 4 bases, with 12 bases between them. CDR1 SNHLY and CDR2 FYNNEI come from the germline V gene. The CDR3 loop reads CASSADGGTEAFF. The CDR3 nucleotides read TGTGCCAGCAGCGCCGACGGCGGCACTGAAGCTTTCTTT.